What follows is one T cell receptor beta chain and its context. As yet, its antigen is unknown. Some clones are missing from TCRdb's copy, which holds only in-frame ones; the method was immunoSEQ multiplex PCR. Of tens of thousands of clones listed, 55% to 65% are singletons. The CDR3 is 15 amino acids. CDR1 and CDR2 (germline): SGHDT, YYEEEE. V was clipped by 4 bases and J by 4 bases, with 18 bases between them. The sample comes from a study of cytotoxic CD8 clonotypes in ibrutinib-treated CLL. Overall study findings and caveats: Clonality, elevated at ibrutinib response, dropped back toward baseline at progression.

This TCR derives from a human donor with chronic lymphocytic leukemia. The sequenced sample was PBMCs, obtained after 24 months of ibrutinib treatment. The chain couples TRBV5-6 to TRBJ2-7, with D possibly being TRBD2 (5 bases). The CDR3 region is CASSPPGLVPYEQYF. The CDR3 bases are TGTGCCAGCAGCCCCCCCGGACTTGTCCCTTACGAGCAGTACTTC.